Described below is a single T cell receptor (beta chain) sequence and its context. The length of the CDR3 is 16 residues. The germline V gene has CDR1 SGDLS and CDR2 YYNGEE. V lost 0 bases and J lost 4; bases outside the gene matches: 6. These data belong to a study of blood T cell repertoires in COVID-19. Study-level information: The analysed material was cDNA or gDNA that came from T cells, B-cell-depleted T cells, or PBMCs.

Per the original data handling: Nucleated cell number was recorded as an estimate derived from reference gene primer amplification. Assay: immunoSEQ multiplex PCR; the TCRdb copy retains only in-frame clones and omits some. That table gives V, J and clone size, and the DNA gave D and trimming. The table includes some 20,000 clones, 89% detected once. The TCR was taken from a human donor in a cohort sampled during active COVID-19. Sequences were obtained from peripheral blood. The rearrangement joins TRBV9 to TRBJ2-3, with 9 bases identical to TRBD2. The CDR3: CASSVAVSGRADTQYF. The DNA for the CDR3 is TGTGCCAGCAGCGTAGCTGTTAGCGGGAGAGCAGATACGCAGTATTTT.